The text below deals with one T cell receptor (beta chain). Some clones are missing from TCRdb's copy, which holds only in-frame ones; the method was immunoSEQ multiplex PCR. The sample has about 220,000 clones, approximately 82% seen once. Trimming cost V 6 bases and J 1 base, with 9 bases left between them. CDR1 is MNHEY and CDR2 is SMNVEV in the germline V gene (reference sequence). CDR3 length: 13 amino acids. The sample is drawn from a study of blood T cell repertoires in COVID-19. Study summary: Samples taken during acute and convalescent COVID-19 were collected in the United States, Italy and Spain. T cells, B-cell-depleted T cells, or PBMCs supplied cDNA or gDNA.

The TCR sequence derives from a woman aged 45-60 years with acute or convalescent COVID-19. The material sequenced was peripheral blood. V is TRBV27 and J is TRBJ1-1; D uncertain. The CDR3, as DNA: TGTGCCAGCAGACAGAGATCGAACACTGAAGCTTTCTTT. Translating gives CASRQRSNTEAFF.